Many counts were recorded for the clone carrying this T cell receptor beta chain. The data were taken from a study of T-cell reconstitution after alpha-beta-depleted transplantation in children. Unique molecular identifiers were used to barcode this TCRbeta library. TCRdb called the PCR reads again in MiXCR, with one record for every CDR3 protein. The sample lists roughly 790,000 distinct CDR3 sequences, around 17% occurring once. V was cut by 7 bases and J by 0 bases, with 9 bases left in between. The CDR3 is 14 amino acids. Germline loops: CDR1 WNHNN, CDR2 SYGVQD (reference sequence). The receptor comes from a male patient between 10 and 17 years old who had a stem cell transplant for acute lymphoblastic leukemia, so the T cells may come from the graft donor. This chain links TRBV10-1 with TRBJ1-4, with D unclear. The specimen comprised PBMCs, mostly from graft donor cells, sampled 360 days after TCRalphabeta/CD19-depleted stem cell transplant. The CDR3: CASKLGATNEKLFF. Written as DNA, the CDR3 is TGCGCCAGCAAATTGGGTGCAACTAATGAAAAACTGTTTTTT.